This TCR beta chain was sequenced in a study of T cell responses to AZD1222 COVID-19 vaccine. General study results and limits: Without day 14 samples, only post-peak T cell repertoires were studied. It should be noted that donors were predominantly white British and more often female, and clonal diversity was possibly underestimated.

Data came from immunoSEQ multiplex PCR; TCRdb stores just in-frame clones and leaves some out. The data show about 120,000 clones, 85% to 90% seen once. The CDR3 totals 15 residues. As regards this clone: Its specificity is not known.

This receptor was taken from an adult in good health. The source was peripheral blood, collected on day 0 of AZD1222 vaccination. The genes are TRBV21-1 and TRBJ1-6. TRBV21-1 is a recognized pseudogene. CDR3 protein: CASSKGGPYNSPLHF. CDR3 sequence (DNA): TGTGCCAGCAGCAAAGGAGGTCCATATAATTCACCCCTCCACTTT.